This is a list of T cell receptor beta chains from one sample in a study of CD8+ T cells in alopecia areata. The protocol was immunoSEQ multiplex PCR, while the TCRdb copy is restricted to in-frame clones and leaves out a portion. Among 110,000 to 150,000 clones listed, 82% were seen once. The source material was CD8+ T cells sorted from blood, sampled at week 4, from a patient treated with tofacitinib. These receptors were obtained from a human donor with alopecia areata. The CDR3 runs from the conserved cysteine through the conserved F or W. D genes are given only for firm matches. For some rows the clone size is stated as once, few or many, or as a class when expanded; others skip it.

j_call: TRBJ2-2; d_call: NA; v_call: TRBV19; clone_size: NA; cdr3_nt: TGTGCCAGTAGTATCCTTACATATACCGGGGAGCTGTTTTTT; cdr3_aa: CASSILTYTGELFF
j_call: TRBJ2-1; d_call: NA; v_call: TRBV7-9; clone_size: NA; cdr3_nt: TGTGCCAGCAGCTTAGATCCCTTTCAAAGGGAGTTCTTC; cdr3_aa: CASSLDPFQREFF
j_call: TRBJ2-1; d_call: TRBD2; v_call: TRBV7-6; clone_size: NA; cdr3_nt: TGTGCCAGCAGCCGAGGACTAGCGCAAAACAATGAGCAGTTCTTC; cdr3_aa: CASSRGLAQNNEQFF
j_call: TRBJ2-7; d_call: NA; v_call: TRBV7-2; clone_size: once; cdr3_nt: TGTGCCAGCAGCTTAGAAGGACAGTTCTACGAGCAGTACTTC; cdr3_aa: CASSLEGQFYEQYF
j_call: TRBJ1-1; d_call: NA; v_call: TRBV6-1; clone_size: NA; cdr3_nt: TGTGCCAGCAGTGAATATGACAGCTCAACCGCCATGAACACTGAAGCTTTCTTT; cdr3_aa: CASSEYDSSTAMNTEAFF
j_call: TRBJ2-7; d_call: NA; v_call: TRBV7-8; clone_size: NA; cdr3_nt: TGTGCCAGCAGCTTAGGGGGGGCCCCCGAGCAGTACTTC; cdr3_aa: CASSLGGAPEQYF
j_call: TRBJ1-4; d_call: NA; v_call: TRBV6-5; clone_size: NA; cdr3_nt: TGTGCCAAGATTCCCGGTGAAAAACTGTTTTTT; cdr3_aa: CAKIPGEKLFF
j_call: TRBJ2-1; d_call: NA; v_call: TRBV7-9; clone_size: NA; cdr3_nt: TGTGCCAGCAGCCGGCCGGGTACCGAGCAGTTCTTC; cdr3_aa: CASSRPGTEQFF
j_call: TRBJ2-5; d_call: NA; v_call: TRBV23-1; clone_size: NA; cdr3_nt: TGCGCCTCTAGACAGGCCCGGAGGTTCCAAGAGACCCAGTACTTC; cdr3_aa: CASRQARRFQETQYF
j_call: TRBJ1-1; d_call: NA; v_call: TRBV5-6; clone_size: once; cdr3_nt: TGTGCCAGCAGCCCTACGCGGGGGCGCACTGAAGCTTTCTTT; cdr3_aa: CASSPTRGRTEAFF
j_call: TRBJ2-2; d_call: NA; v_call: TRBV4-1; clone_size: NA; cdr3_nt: TGCGCCAGCAGCTTAGGTGGGAACACCGGGGAGCTGTTTTTT; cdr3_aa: CASSLGGNTGELFF
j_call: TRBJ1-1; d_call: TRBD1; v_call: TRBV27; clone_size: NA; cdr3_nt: TGTGCCAGCAGTCTCAATCTCGGGACAGCGAACACTGAAGCTTTCTTT; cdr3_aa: CASSLNLGTANTEAFF
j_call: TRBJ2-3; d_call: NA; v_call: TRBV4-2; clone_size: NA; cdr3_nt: TGTGCCAGCAGCCACGGGAGTCTGGCCCCAGATACGCAGTATTTT; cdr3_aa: CASSHGSLAPDTQYF
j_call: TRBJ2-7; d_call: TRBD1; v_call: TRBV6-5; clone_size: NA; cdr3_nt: TGTGCCAGCAGTTACTCGACATCAGGGGGCGACGAGCAGTACTTC; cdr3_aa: CASSYSTSGGDEQYF
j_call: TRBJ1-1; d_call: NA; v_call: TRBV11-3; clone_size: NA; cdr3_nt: TGTGCCAGCAGCCCAGAGGACGGGCCACCCACGGGGTTTGAAGCTTTCTTT; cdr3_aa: CASSPEDGPPTGFEAFF
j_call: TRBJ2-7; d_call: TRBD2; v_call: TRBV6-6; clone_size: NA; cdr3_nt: TGTGCCAGCAGCCACCCTAGCGGGGGGGTCTACGAGCAGTACTTC; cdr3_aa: CASSHPSGGVYEQYF
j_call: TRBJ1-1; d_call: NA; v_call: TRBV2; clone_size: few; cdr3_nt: TGTGCCAGCGTTGTCAGCGGGGTGAGTTGGGACACTGAAGCTTTCTTT; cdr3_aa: CASVVSGVSWDTEAFF
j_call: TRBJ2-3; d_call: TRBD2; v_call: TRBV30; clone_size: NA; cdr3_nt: TGTGCCTGGAGTTGGCTAGCGGGGCCCCAAGATACGCAGTATTTT; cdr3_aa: CAWSWLAGPQDTQYF
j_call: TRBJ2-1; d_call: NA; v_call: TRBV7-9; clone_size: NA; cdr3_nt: TGTGCCAGCAGCTCATTGGGGAATGAGCAGTTCTTC; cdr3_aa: CASSSLGNEQFF
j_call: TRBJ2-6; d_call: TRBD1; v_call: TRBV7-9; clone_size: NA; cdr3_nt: TGTGCCAGCAGCTCCGGACAGGTTAGCTCTGGGGCCAACGTCCTGACTTTC; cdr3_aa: CASSSGQVSSGANVLTF
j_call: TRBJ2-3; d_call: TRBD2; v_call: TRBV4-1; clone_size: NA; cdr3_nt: TGCGCCACCGAGCGGGGAGGGGATAGCACAGATACGCAGTATTTT; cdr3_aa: CATERGGDSTDTQYF
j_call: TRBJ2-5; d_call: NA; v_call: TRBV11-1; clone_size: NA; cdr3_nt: TGTGCCAGCAGCAGCTTGAGGGAGACCCAGTACTTC; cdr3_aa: CASSSLRETQYF
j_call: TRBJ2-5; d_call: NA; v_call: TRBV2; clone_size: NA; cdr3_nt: TGTGCCAGCAGTGAAGATCAGGGCGGCCCACAAGAGACCCAGTACTTC; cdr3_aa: CASSEDQGGPQETQYF
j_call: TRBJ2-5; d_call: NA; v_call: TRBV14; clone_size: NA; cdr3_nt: TGTGCCAGCAGCCAAGATTGGGTAGAGGAGACCCAGTACTTC; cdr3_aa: CASSQDWVEETQYF
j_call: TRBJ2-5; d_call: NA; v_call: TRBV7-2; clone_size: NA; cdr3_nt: TGTGCCAGCACCGTGGGGCGGGGAGAAAAAGAGACCCAGTACTTC; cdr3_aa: CASTVGRGEKETQYF
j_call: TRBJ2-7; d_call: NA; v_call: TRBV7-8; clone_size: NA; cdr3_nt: TGTGCCAGCAGCTCCCGGGGTACACGGGCTTACGAGCAGTACTTC; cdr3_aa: CASSSRGTRAYEQYF
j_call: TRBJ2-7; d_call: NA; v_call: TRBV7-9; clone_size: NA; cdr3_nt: TGTGCCAGCAGCCCTTCCCAGGGAACCGGGCTCGAGCAGTACTTC; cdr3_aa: CASSPSQGTGLEQYF
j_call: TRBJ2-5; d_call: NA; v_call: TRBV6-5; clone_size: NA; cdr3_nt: TGTGCCAGCAGTTACTCGGGCCCGGTGGGAGAGACCCAGTACTTC; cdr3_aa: CASSYSGPVGETQYF
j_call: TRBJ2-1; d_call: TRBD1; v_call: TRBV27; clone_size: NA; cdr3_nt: TGTGCCAGCAGTTTCCTCGGGGGACAGGGTGAGTTCTTC; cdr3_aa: CASSFLGGQGEFF
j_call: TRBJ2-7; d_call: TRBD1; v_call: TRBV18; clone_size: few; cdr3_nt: TGTGCCAGCTCACCACCCCCGGGACAGGGATCGTACGAGCAGTACTTC; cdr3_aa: CASSPPPGQGSYEQYF
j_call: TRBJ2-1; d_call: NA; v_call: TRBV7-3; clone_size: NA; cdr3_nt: TGTGCCAGCAGTTCGGGGCAGAGCTCCTACAATGAGCAGTTCTTC; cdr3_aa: CASSSGQSSYNEQFF
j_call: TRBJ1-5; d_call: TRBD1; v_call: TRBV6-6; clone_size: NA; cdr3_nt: TGTGCCAGCACCCATAGTGGGACAGAAGGCAATCAGCCCCAGCATTTT; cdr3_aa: CASTHSGTEGNQPQHF
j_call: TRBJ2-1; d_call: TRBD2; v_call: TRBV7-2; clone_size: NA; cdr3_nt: TGTGCCAGCAGCTTAGAGTCCGGCGGGGGGGCCGGTCATGAGCAGTTCTTC; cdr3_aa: CASSLESGGGAGHEQFF
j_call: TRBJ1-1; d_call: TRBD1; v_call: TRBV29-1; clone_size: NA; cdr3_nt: TGCAGCGTTGGGACAGGGTTGAGCACTGAAGCTTTTTTT; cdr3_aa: CSVGTGLSTEAFF
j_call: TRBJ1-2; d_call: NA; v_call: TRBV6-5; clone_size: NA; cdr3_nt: TGTGCCAGCAGTTACTCGCAGACAGTTGGCGGCTACACCTTC; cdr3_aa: CASSYSQTVGGYTF
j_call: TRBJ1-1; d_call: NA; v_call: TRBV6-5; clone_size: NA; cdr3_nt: TGTGCCAGCAAATTGACGGCTAACACTGAAGCTTTCTTT; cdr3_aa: CASKLTANTEAFF
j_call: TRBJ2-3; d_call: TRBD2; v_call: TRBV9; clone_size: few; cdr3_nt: TGTGCCAGCAGCGTCAGAGCGGGGACCCCCACAGATACGCAGTATTTT; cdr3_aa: CASSVRAGTPTDTQYF
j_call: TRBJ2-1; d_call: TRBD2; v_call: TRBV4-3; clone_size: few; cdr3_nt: TGCGCCAGCAGCCAAGAGGTTCCTAGCGGGGGCTACAATGAGCAGTTCTTC; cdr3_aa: CASSQEVPSGGYNEQFF
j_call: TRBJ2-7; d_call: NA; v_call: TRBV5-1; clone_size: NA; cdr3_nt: TGCGCCAGCAGCCTGACAGGAACCTACGAGCAGTACTTC; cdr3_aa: CASSLTGTYEQYF
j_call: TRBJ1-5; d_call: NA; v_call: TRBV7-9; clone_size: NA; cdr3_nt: TGTGCCAGCAGCTTAGCCCCAGACCGGCCCCAGCATTTT; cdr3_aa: CASSLAPDRPQHF
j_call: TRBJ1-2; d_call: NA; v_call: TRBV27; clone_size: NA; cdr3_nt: TGTGCCAGCAGTGGGCCCTGGGACTATGGCTACACCTTC; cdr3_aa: CASSGPWDYGYTF
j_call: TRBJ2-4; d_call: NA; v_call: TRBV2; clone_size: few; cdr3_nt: TGTGCCAGCAGTGTTTACCAGGTGGCCAAAAACATTCAGTACTTC; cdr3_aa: CASSVYQVAKNIQYF
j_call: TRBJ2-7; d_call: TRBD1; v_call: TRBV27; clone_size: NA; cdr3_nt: TGTGCCAGCAGTCCACGGGGACAGGGGTACGAGCAGTACTTC; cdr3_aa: CASSPRGQGYEQYF
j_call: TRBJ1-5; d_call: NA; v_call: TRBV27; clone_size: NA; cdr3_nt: TGTGCCAGCAGCCCTATAGCTTTACAGGGAAGTAGCAATCAGCCCCAGCATTTT; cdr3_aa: CASSPIALQGSSNQPQHF